This record concerns one T cell receptor (beta chain) sequence. As yet, its antigen is unknown. The source of the sample is a study of post-analysis software for immune sequencing data. Regarding the study as a whole: Batch-matched samples strongly co-clustered by F measure. In patients, about five TRBV segments were more frequent than in controls, with TRBV5-6, TRBV5-1 and TRBV20-1 among them.

Trimming left V 3 bases short and J 2 bases short, with 9 bases between. Germline assignment: CDR1 LGHNA and CDR2 YNFKEQ. There are 14 residues in the CDR3. Presence of unique molecular identifiers characterized the TCR beta cDNA libraries. One entry per CDR3 protein, called by TCRdb with MiXCR from the PCR reads. Among some 450,000 distinct CDR3 sequences listed, nearly 45% were seen once. This clonotype was sampled from a girl aged 10-17 years with multiple sclerosis. Sequencing was performed on blood. The chain uses TRBV4-2 and TRBJ2-3; D possibly uses TRBD1 or TRBD2 (5 bases each). Here the CDR3 DNA reads TGTGCCAGCAGCCAGGGGGACGTCACAGATACGCAGTATTTT. Protein: CASSQGDVTDTQYF.